This T cell receptor beta chain was profiled in a study of cytomegalovirus exposure and HLA in healthy donors. Study background: A preliminary data release comprised tens of millions of unique TCRs obtained from HLA-typed donors. General study findings and limits: A later analysis reportedly found that, within productive TCRs, an Asian-associated ancestry cluster had fewer N-insertions than the mean observed across the 666 donors. An analysis that was carried out later associated 15,000 to 20,000 TCR beta sequences with HLA alleles at 0.05 false discovery rate.

About this clone itself: Its antigen is undetermined.

Amplification used 60 Vbeta primers and 13 Jbeta primers. Assay used: immunoSEQ multiplex PCR; TCRdb lists only in-frame clones, some missing. The repertoire includes about 180,000 clones, 60% to 80% of them detected once, and around 2.2% sits in the top ten. The clonotype originates from a man between 60 and 75 years old in good health and CMV-seronegative. The sequencing input was PBMCs.

CDR3 loop: CASSLEGFYEQYF. Here the CDR3 DNA reads TGTGCCAGCAGCTTGGAGGGGTTCTACGAGCAGTACTTC. The chain couples TRBV5-4 to TRBJ2-7; maybe TRBD1 (5 bases). Germline CDR1 reads SGHNT; CDR2 reads YYREEE (reference sequence). CDR3 size: 13 residues. Trimming stripped 0 bases from V and 3 bases from J, with 7 bases between.